This T cell receptor (beta chain) was identified in a study of human T cells and chemical hapten exposure. Study-level background: Chiefly female patients presented with alopecia areata, totalis or universalis.

Between the trimmed V and J ends, which lost 4 bases and 6 bases, there was a span of 12 bases. This CDR3 region has 13 residues. CDR1 and CDR2 from the germline V gene are LGHDT and YNNKEL (reference sequence). The time point here: patch test 2, 6 weeks after DPC sensitization. The treatment is: therapeutic diphenylcyclopropenone sensitization with weekly scalp DPC. The study used a library that attached unique molecular identifiers to individual cDNA molecules. Via MiXCR, TCRdb re-called the RACE reads, giving one row per CDR3 protein. The table shows tens of thousands of distinct CDR3 sequences, with about 10% occurring only once.

Sequenced material: whole blood, taken in connection with sensitization to the hapten diphenylcyclopropenone (DPC). The sequence came from a woman between 45 and 60 years old with alopecia areata. Some clones in this sample may be carry-over from other donors' samples. The chain recombines TRBV3-1 with TRBJ1-1, with no clear D. The CDR3 region has the DNA TGTGCCAGCAGCCTACGGTTGGCCCCTGAAGCTTTCTTT. This gives the protein CASSLRLAPEAFF.